The 27 T cell receptor beta chains in this list originate from one sample, sequenced in a study of OX40 agonist ivuxolimab in advanced cancers. Generated by immunoSEQ multiplex PCR, the TCRdb table keeps only in-frame clones and is missing some. The data contain more than 65,000 clones, 75% to 90% of them singletons. The sample here was CD4+ or CD8+ T cells sorted from blood, taken in a trial of the OX40 agonist ivuxolimab. These receptors were collected from an adult with an advanced solid tumor such as melanoma, head and neck, liver or kidney cancer.

This chain connects TRBV7-2 to TRBJ1-2, with TRBD1 matching 9 bases. Germline values: CDR1 SGHTA, CDR2 FQGNSA. V shed 6 bases and J 2 bases; nucleotides not matched to a gene: 7. This CDR3 comprises 15 residues. The CDR3 DNA reads TGTGCCAGCAGACGGGCGGGACAGGGAAACTATGGCTACACCTTC. It is translated as CASRRAGQGNYGYTF.

This clone came up a few times. The chain recombines TRBV27 with TRBJ2-5; D gene unclear. The ends were cut back, 1 base at V and 0 bases at J, with 3 bases in the middle. Germline V gene data show CDR1 as MNHEY and CDR2 as SMNVEV (reference sequence). The CDR3 has 13 residues. DNA of the CDR3: TGTGCCAGCAGTTTATTGTACCAAGAGACCCAGTACTTC. It yields the protein CASSLLYQETQYF.

The chain combines TRBV4-1 with TRBJ2-1; perhaps TRBD2 as D (6 bases). This CDR3 is 17 amino acids long. Germline lookup yields CDR1 MGHRA and CDR2 YSYEKL. The germline V and J ends were trimmed by 3 bases and 9 bases, with 24 bases remaining between them. The CDR3 DNA is TGCGCCAGCAGCCACCCCGGGCGGCGCGGGGTACTTGGTGAGCAGTTCTTC. Protein: CASSHPGRRGVLGEQFF.

This rearrangement joins TRBV28 to TRBJ1-3; TRBD1 matches at 7 bases. There are 17 residues in the CDR3. CDR1 and CDR2 from the germline V gene are MDHEN and SYDVKM. Trimming took 6 bases from V and 0 from J; bases not matched to a gene: 11. Here the CDR3 reads CASRASTGDISGNTIYF. As DNA, the CDR3 is TGTGCCAGCAGGGCCTCCACAGGGGACATCTCTGGAAACACCATATATTTT.

The J gene is TRBJ2-3, the V gene TRBV7-9, with 10 bases that match TRBD2. Looked up from germline, CDR1 is SEHNR and CDR2 is FQNEAQ (reference sequence). Germline trimming cut 5 bases from V and 3 bases from J; bases unmatched to any gene: 17. The CDR3 has 19 residues. Here the CDR3 reads CASSRWSSGRLGGTDTQYF. The CDR3 bases are TGTGCCAGCAGCCGTTGGTCTAGCGGGAGATTAGGAGGGACAGATACGCAGTATTTT. Combining the CDR3 with reference TRBV7-9 and TRBJ2-3 gives the whole variable domain DTGVSQNPRHKITKRGQNVTFRCDPISEHNRLYWYRQTLGQGPEFLTYFQNEAQLEKSRLLSDRFSAERPKGSFSTLEIQRTEQGDSAMYLCASSRWSSGRLGGTDTQYFGPGTRLTVL.

Only one count was recorded for this clone. The V call is TRBV4-2, the J call TRBJ1-4, with a possible D match to TRBD1 (5 bases). V was shortened by 4 bases and J by 5 bases, with 14 bases between the two germline ends. Germline CDR1 reads LGHNA; CDR2 reads YNFKEQ. The CDR3 covers 15 residues. CDR3 protein: CASSPEGQKNEKLFF. The CDR3 bases are TGTGCCAGCAGCCCGGAGGGGCAGAAAAATGAAAAACTGTTTTTT.

This clone was seen only a few times. This rearrangement joins TRBV10-2 to TRBJ1-1, with 8 positions matching TRBD1. This CDR3 spans 16 amino acids. Trimming at V came to 6 bases and at J to 4 bases, leaving 13 bases not matched to a gene. Germline V gene data show CDR1 as WSHSY and CDR2 as SAAADI. Here the CDR3 reads CASRSGTGSFGTEAFF. The CDR3 DNA sequence: TGCGCCAGCAGATCGGGGACAGGAAGTTTCGGCACTGAAGCTTTCTTT.

This chain connects TRBV7-2 to TRBJ2-3; 11 nucleotides match TRBD2. The germline V gene has CDR1 SGHTA and CDR2 FQGNSA. This CDR3 has 18 residues. The V gene end was trimmed by 2 bases and the J gene end by 2 bases; junction bases not matched to a gene: 9. CDR3 coding DNA: TGTGCCAGCAGCTTAAGACTAGCGGGGAATCGCCTCACAGATACGCAGTATTTT. This sequence encodes CASSLRLAGNRLTDTQYF.

This chain joins TRBV6-5 and TRBJ2-2; D is undetermined. Germline V gene sequence: CDR1 MNHEY, CDR2 SVGAGI. The germline V and J ends were trimmed by 6 bases and 5 bases, with 13 bases remaining between them. The CDR3 is 14 residues long. The CDR3 sequence: CASSPAGITGELFF. The CDR3 region has the DNA TGTGCCAGCAGCCCCGCTGGAATAACCGGGGAGCTGTTTTTT.

V and J are TRBV6-6 and TRBJ2-5, with TRBD1 identical over 7 bases. Germline CDR1 MNHNY, CDR2 SVGAGI (reference sequence). The CDR3 spans 15 residues. V trimming: 5 bases; J trimming: 4 bases; junction bases outside the gene matches: 10. The CDR3 loop reads CASSQTGTIPETQYF. The CDR3 nucleotides read TGTGCCAGCAGTCAGACAGGGACGATTCCAGAGACCCAGTACTTC.

This clone was seen more than once but under ten times. This chain links TRBV7-3 with TRBJ2-3; 14 bases line up with TRBD2. The CDR3 is 17 amino acids. The V gene end was trimmed by 0 bases and the J gene end by 4 bases; junction bases not matched to a gene: 3. Germline CDR1 is SGHTA and CDR2 is FQGTGA. CDR3 region: CASSLTGLAGVSDTQYF. CDR3 DNA: TGTGCCAGCAGCTTAACGGGACTAGCGGGAGTTTCAGATACGCAGTATTTT.

This clone occurred once. DNA for the CDR3: TGTGCCTGGAGGAACACTTACTCTGGAAACACCATATATTTT. Its protein product is CAWRNTYSGNTIYF. The chain uses TRBV30 and TRBJ1-3; no reliable D call. From germline, CDR1 is GTSNPN and CDR2 SVGIG (reference sequence). V was shortened by 3 bases and J by 0 bases, with 9 bases between the two germline ends. There are 14 residues in the CDR3.

This clone was detected once. This chain links TRBV10-3 with TRBJ1-4; 10 bases are a match to TRBD1. CDR1 and CDR2 (germline): ENHRY, SYGVKD. J gave up 8 bases and V 6 bases, and 12 bases lay outside the gene matches. The CDR3 length is 16 residues. The DNA for the CDR3 is TGTGCCATCAGCCCCGGGACAGGGGAAGGGGACGAAAAACTGTTTTTT. This translates into CAISPGTGEGDEKLFF.

This rearrangement joins TRBV5-1 to TRBJ2-1; 8 positions match TRBD1. Germline CDR1 is SGHRS and CDR2 is YFSETQ. V was pared by 8 bases and J by 7 bases, with 14 bases of the junction left unmatched. This CDR3 contains 15 residues. In nucleotides, the CDR3 is TGCGCCAGTGGCTTAGAAGGACAGGGAGAAAATGAGCAGTTCTTC. Translation: CASGLEGQGENEQFF.

Of note for this clone: One end of the junction does not line up with germline, which may come from a read error. V gene TRBV25-1 combines with J gene TRBJ2-3; 11 bases are a match to TRBD2. CDR1 is MGHDK and CDR2 is SYGVNS in the germline V gene. This CDR3 spans 15 amino acids. The CDR3 here is CASSEELAGAGRAFF. The DNA for the CDR3 is TGTGCCAGCAGTGAAGAACTAGCGGGAGCAGGAAGGGCCTTTTTT.

CDR3 amino acids: CASSPPLAGGLHEQYF. For the CDR3, the DNA is TGTGCCAGCAGCCCTCCCTTAGCGGGGGGGCTGCACGAGCAGTACTTC. This chain links TRBV5-4 with TRBJ2-7; 11 nucleotides match TRBD2. Germline CDR1 reads SGHNT; CDR2 reads YYREEE (reference sequence). The junction had 11 bases not matched to a gene; V was cut back by 4 bases and J by 5 bases. This CDR3 has 16 residues.

V usage is TRBV18 and J usage is TRBJ1-4, with 9 bases that match TRBD1. The J segment lost 7 bases and the V segment lost 3 bases, leaving 9 bases of the junction unmatched. Germline V gene sequence: CDR1 KGHSH, CDR2 LQKENI. CDR3 length: 16 amino acids. This CDR3 reads CASSPSLQGAGEKLFF. For the CDR3, the DNA is TGTGCCAGCTCACCTTCTTTACAGGGGGCAGGTGAAAAACTGTTTTTT.

This clone has a single count. CDR3 amino acids: CASSWTENTEAFF. CDR3 nucleotides: TGCGCCAGCAGCTGGACCGAGAACACTGAAGCTTTCTTT. The gene calls are TRBV5-1 and TRBJ1-1; D remains unclear. The CDR3 runs to 13 residues. Per germline, CDR1 SGHRS and CDR2 YFSETQ. Trimming stripped 3 bases from V and 1 base from J, with 7 bases between. The whole variable domain, filled in from reference TRBV5-1 and TRBJ1-1, reads KAGVTQTPRYLIKTRGQQVTLSCSPISGHRSVSWYQQTPGQGLQFLFEYFSETQRNKGNFPGRFSGRQFSNSRSEMNVSTLELGDSALYLCASSWTENTEAFFGQGTRLTVV.

The rearrangement links TRBV7-9 to TRBJ2-5, with TRBD1 matching 7 bases. The V segment lost 5 bases and the J segment 4 bases; nucleotides outside the gene matches: 4. The CDR3 loop spans 13 amino acids. The germline gives CDR1 SEHNR, CDR2 FQNEAQ (reference sequence). CDR3 residues: CASSMTGRETQYF. The CDR3 DNA is TGTGCCAGCAGCATGACAGGGCGAGAGACCCAGTACTTC.

The gene calls are TRBV7-3 and TRBJ2-1; 13 bases are shared with TRBD2. This CDR3 comprises 16 residues. Trimming removed 5 bases from V and 0 bases from J; junction bases left unmatched: 1. CDR1 and CDR2 from the germline V gene are SGHTA and FQGTGA. CDR3: CASSRTSGSSYNEQFF. CDR3 DNA sequence: TGTGCCAGCAGCCGGACTAGCGGGAGCTCCTACAATGAGCAGTTCTTC.

The rearrangement joins TRBV30 to TRBJ1-3, with a tentative D call TRBD1 (6 bases). The CDR3 spans 10 residues. Germline V gene lookup returns CDR1 GTSNPN and CDR2 SVGIG (reference sequence). As DNA, the CDR3 is TGTGCTGCAGGGGATGCCACCATATATTTT. It codes for CAAGDATIYF. The full variable domain, with the rest looked up from reference TRBV30 and TRBJ1-3, is SQTIHQWPATLVQPVGSPLSLECTVEGTSNPNLYWYRQAAGRGLQLLFYSVGIGQISSEVPQNLSASRPQDRQFILSSKKLLLSDSGFYLCAAGDATIYFGEGSWLTVV.

In the case of this clone: Distinct nucleotide sequences in the sample also encode this CDR3. J is TRBJ2-2 and V is TRBV5-6; possibly TRBD1 for D (6 bases). The CDR3 consists of 14 residues. In germline, CDR1 is SGHDT, CDR2 YYEEEE. V was shortened by 4 bases and J by 3 bases, with 10 bases between the two germline ends. The CDR3 nucleotides are TGTGCCAGCAGCCCTCGGACAGACACCGGGGAGCTGTTTTTT. Its protein product is CASSPRTDTGELFF. Full variable domain (rest looked up from reference TRBV5-6 and TRBJ2-2): DAGVTQSPTHLIKTRGQQVTLRCSPKSGHDTVSWYQQALGQGPQFIFQYYEEEERQRGNFPDRFSGHQFPNYSSELNVNALLLGDSALYLCASSPRTDTGELFFGEGSRLTVL.

The rearrangement uses TRBV2 and TRBJ1-1; no firm D call. Germline V gene sequence: CDR1 SNHLY, CDR2 FYNNEI. The CDR3 spans 12 residues. Trimming removed 0 bases at V and 8 bases at J, with 7 bases between. The CDR3 loop reads CASSEAMFEAFF. Here the CDR3 DNA reads TGTGCCAGCAGTGAAGCGATGTTCGAAGCTTTCTTT.

The chain is built from TRBV4-1 and TRBJ2-5, with TRBD2 identical over 11 bases. Germline CDR1 and CDR2: MGHRA and YSYEKL. This CDR3 spans 16 amino acids. Unmatched junction bases numbered 10, after V lost 3 bases and J lost 7 bases. The CDR3 sequence: CASSHPLAGGRGTQYF. CDR3 DNA sequence: TGCGCCAGCAGCCACCCTTTAGCGGGGGGGCGAGGGACCCAGTACTTC.

This chain uses TRBV30 with TRBJ2-1, with 7 bases fitting TRBD2. V was pared by 0 bases and J by 12 bases, with 2 bases of the junction left unmatched. The length of the CDR3 is 11 residues. Germline values: CDR1 GTSNPN, CDR2 SVGIG (reference sequence). CDR3: CAWSVIAGQFF. The CDR3, as DNA: TGTGCCTGGAGTGTCATAGCGGGGCAGTTCTTC.

Concerning this clone itself: The junction differs from germline at one of its ends, possibly a read error. The gene calls are TRBV5-1 and TRBJ1-1, with D hard to call. Germline lookup yields CDR1 SGHRS and CDR2 YFSETQ. CDR3 length: 13 residues. CDR3 loop: CDAVGIRNTEAFF. DNA for the CDR3: TGTGATGCAGTCGGGATAAGGAACACTGAAGCTTTCTTT.

As concerns this clone: The sample carries other DNA sequences with the same CDR3. J is TRBJ2-7 and V is TRBV5-1; D is perhaps TRBD1 (6 bases). The CDR3 contains 14 residues. Germline V gives CDR1 SGHRS, CDR2 YFSETQ. The V and J ends lost 0 bases and 2 bases respectively, with 9 bases between them. CDR3 coding DNA: TGCGCCAGCAGCTTGGACGGACAGCCCTACGAGCAGTACTTC. It codes for CASSLDGQPYEQYF.